This TCR beta chain stems from a study of blood T cell repertoires in COVID-19. Across the study: Some COVID-19 samples were acute and others convalescent; all came from the United States, Italy and Spain. From T cells, B-cell-depleted T cells, or PBMCs came the material, which was cDNA or gDNA.

Germline trimming cut 5 bases from V and 5 bases from J; bases unmatched to any gene: 14. The CDR3 is made up of 16 amino acids. Germline CDR1 is SEHNR and CDR2 is FQNEAQ (reference sequence). Authors' data handling: The assay estimated nucleated cells by amplifying reference gene primers. Assay: immunoSEQ multiplex PCR; the TCRdb copy retains only in-frame clones and omits some. V and J calls and clone size follow that table, whereas D and trimming were derived from the DNA. The sample carries about 93,000 clones, almost 90% recorded once. The source material was peripheral blood. J is TRBJ2-5 and V is TRBV7-9; 7 nucleotides align to TRBD1. The TCR originated in a human donor with active COVID-19. The donor label of this sample is uncertain. CDR3: CASSLTNRGIGETQYF. CDR3 coding DNA: TGTGCCAGCAGCCTAACCAACAGGGGAATAGGTGAGACCCAGTACTTC.